The sequence of this T cell receptor beta chain was determined in a study of shared clonotypes between healthy human individuals. Trimming shortened V by 5 bases and J by 4 bases, and 14 bases separated the two germline ends. Germline CDR1 is SEHNR and CDR2 is FQNEAQ (reference sequence). The CDR3 extends over 14 amino acids. Terminally differentiated effector memory CD45RA+ cells were left out of the naive CD8 fraction, which was CD45RO-negative and positively selected for CCR7. Using immunoSEQ multiplex PCR, the repertoire was profiled, and TCRdb retains in-frame clones only, with some absent. Of millions of clones in the sample, around 96% were seen once.

The V gene is TRBV7-9, the J gene TRBJ1-1, with TRBD1 as a possible D gene (5 bases). What was sequenced was naive CD8+ T cells sorted from blood. This clonotype was obtained from a man aged 18 to 30 in good health. The CDR3 here is CASSLEGVGTEAFF. CDR3 nucleotides: TGTGCCAGCAGCCTCGAAGGGGTCGGCACTGAAGCTTTCTTT.